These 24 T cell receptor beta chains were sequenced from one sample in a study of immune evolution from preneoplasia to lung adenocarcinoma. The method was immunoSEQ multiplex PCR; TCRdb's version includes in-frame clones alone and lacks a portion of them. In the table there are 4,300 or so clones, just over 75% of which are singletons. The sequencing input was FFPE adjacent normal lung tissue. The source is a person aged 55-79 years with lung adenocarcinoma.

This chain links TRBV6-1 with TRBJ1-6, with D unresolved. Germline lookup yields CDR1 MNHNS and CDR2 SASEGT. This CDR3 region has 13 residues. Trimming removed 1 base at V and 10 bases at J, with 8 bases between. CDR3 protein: CASSEGPRSPLHF. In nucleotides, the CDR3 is TGTGCCAGCAGTGAAGGCCCCAGATCACCCCTCCACTTT.

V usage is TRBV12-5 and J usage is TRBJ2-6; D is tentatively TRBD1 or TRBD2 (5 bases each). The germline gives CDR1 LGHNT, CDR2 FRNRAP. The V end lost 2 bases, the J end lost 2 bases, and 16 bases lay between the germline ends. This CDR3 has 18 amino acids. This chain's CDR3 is CASGLQNPRGAGANVLTF. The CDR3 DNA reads TGTGCTAGTGGTTTGCAAAACCCCCGGGGCGCTGGGGCCAACGTCCTGACTTTC.

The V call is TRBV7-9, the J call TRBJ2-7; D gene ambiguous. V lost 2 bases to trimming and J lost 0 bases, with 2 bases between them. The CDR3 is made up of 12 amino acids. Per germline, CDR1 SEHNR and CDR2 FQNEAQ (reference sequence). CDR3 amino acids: CASSLSSYEQYF. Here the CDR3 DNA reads TGTGCCAGCAGCTTATCCTCCTACGAGCAGTACTTC.

In nucleotides, the CDR3 is TGTGCCAGCAGTAATACCGGGACAGGTTCTGTCAAAAACATTCAGTACTTC. It codes for CASSNTGTGSVKNIQYF. The chain carries TRBV5-6 and TRBJ2-4; TRBD1 agrees at 8 bases. The CDR3 totals 17 residues. CDR1 is SGHDT and CDR2 is YYEEEE in the germline V gene. Unmatched junction bases numbered 13, after V lost 5 bases and J lost 3 bases.

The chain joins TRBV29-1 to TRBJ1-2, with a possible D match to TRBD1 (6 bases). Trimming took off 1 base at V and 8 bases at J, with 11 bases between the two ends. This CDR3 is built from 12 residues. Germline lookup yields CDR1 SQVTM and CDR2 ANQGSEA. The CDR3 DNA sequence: TGCAGCGTTGAAGGGGGGGGCGGAGGCTACACCTTC. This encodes CSVEGGGGGYTF. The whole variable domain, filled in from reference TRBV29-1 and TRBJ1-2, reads SAVISQKPSRDICQRGTSLTIQCQVDSQVTMMFWYRQQPGQSLTLIATANQGSEATYESGFVIDKFPISRPNLTFSTLTVSNMSPEDSSIYLCSVEGGGGGYTFGSGTRLTVV.

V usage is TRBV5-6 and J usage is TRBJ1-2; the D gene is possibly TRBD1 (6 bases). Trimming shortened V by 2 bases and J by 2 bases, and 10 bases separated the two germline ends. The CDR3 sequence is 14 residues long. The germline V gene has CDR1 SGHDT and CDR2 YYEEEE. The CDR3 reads CASSFPGANYGYTF. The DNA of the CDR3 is TGTGCCAGCAGCTTCCCAGGGGCCAACTATGGCTACACCTTC.

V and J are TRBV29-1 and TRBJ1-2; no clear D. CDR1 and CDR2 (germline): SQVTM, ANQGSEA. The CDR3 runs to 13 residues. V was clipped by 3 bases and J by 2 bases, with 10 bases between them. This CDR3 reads CSVDEGLNYGYTF. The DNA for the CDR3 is TGCAGCGTTGATGAGGGCCTGAACTATGGCTACACCTTC.

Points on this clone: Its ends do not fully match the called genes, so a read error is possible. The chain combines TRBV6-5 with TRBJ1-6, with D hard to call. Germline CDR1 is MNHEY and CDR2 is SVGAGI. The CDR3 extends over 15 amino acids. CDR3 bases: TGTGCCAGCAGTTACTCGATGGTCCGAGATTCGCCCCTCCACTTT. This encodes CASSYSMVRDSPLHF.

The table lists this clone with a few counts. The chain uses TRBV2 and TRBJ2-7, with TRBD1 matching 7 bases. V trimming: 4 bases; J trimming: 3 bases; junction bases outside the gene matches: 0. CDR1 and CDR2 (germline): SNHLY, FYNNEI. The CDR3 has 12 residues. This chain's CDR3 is CASSGDSYEQYF. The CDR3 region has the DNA TGTGCCAGCAGTGGGGACAGCTACGAGCAGTACTTC.

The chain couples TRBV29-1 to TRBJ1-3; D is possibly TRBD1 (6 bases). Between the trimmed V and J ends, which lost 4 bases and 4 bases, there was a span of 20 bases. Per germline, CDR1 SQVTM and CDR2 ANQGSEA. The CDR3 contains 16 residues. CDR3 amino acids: CSVAVFGGAGGNTIYF. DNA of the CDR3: TGCAGCGTTGCCGTTTTCGGGGGCGCGGGAGGAAACACCATATATTTT.

CDR3 DNA: TGTGCCAGCTCACCGGGGGGGTTGAAAGGTTCACCCCTCCACTTT. Amino acids: CASSPGGLKGSPLHF. V gene TRBV18 combines with J gene TRBJ1-6, with a weak D call TRBD1 (5 bases). V was trimmed by 3 bases and J by 9 bases, leaving 15 bases between them. The CDR3 consists of 15 residues. The germline CDR1 and CDR2 sequences are KGHSH and LQKENI.

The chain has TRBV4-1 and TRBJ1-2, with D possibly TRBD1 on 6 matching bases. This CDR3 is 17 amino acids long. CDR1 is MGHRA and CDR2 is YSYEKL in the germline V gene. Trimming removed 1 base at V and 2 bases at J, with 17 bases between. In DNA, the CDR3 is TGCGCCAGCAGCCAAGCGTGGTCAGGGGAATGGAACTATGGCTACACCTTC. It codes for CASSQAWSGEWNYGYTF.

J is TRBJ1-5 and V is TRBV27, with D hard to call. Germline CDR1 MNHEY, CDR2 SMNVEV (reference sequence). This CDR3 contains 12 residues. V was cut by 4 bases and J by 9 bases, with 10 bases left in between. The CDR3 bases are TGTGCCAGCAGTTCGGGCGGCGGGCCCCAGCATTTT. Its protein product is CASSSGGGPQHF.

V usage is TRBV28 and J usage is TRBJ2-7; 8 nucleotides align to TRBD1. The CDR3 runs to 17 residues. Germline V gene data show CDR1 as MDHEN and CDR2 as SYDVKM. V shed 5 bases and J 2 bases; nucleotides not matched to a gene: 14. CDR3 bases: TGTGCCAGCAGTACCCTGCGTGGGACAGGTCGACCCTACGAGCAGTACTTC. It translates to CASSTLRGTGRPYEQYF.

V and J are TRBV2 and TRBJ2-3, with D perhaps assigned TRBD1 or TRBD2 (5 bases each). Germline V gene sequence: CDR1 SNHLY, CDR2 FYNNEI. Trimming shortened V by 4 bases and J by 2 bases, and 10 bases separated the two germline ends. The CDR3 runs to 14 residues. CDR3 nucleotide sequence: TGTGCCAGCAGTGCGCTGGGGGTCACAGATACGCAGTATTTT. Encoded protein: CASSALGVTDTQYF.

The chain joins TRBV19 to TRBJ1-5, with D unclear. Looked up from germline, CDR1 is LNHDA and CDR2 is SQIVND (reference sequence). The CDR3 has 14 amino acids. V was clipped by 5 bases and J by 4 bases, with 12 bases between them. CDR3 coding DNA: TGTGCCAGTAGTCGAGAGGGTCGGAATCAGCCCCAGCATTTT. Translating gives CASSREGRNQPQHF.

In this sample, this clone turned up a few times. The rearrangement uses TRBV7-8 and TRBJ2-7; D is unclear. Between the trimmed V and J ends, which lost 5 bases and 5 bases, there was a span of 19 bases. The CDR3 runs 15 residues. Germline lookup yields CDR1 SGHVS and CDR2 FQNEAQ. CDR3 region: CASSPYGTDKDEQYF. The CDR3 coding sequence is TGTGCCAGCAGCCCCTATGGAACAGACAAGGACGAGCAGTACTTC.

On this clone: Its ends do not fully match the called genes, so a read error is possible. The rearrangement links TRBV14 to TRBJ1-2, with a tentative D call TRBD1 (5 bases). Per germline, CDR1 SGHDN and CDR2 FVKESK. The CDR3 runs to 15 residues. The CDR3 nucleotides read TGTGCCAGCAACCAAGAGGGGCGCTACGGGTATGGCTACACCTTC. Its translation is CASNQEGRYGYGYTF.

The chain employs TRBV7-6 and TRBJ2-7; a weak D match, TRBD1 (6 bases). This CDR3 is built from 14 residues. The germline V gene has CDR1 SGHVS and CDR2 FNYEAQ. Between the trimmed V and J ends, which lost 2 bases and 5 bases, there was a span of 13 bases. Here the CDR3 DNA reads TGTGCCAGCAGCTTAAGGCAGGGGATTGACGAGCAGTACTTC. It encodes CASSLRQGIDEQYF.

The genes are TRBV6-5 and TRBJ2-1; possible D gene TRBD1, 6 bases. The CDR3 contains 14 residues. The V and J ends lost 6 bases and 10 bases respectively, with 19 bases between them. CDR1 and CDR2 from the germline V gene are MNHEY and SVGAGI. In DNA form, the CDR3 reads TGTGCCAGCAGCGCAGTTAGGGGGTTTGGGGAGCAGTTCTTC. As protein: CASSAVRGFGEQFF.

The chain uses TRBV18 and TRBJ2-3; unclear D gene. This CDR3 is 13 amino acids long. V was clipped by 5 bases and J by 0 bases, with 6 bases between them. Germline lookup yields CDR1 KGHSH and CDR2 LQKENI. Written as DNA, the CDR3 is TGTGCCAGCTCAGATCCTAGCACAGATACGCAGTATTTT. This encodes CASSDPSTDTQYF.

The CDR3: CASSSTPGGRSPLHF. The CDR3 coding sequence is TGTGCCAGCAGTAGTACCCCAGGGGGCCGGTCACCCCTCCACTTT. The chain carries TRBV27 and TRBJ1-6, with TRBD1 matching 8 bases. The V segment lost 5 bases and the J segment 10 bases; nucleotides outside the gene matches: 10. The CDR3 sequence is 15 residues long. In germline, CDR1 is MNHEY, CDR2 SMNVEV (reference sequence).

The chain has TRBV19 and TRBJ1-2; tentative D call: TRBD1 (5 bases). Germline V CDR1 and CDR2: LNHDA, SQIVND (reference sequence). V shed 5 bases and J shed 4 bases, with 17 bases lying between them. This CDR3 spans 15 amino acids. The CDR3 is CASSPRGLKGYGYTF. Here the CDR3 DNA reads TGTGCCAGTAGTCCGCGGGGACTAAAGGGCTATGGCTACACCTTC.

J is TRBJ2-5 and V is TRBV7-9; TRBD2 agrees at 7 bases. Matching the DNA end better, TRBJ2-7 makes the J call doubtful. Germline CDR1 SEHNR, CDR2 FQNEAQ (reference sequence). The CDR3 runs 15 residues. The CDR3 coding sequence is TGTGCCAGCAGCTTAGCCGCAGGACTAGCCTACGAGCAGTACTTC. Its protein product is CASSLAAGLAYEQYF.